The T cell receptor beta chain under discussion was sequenced for a study of T cell changes during pregnancy in multiple sclerosis. This clone was found once. This CDR3 contains 14 residues. V was clipped by 0 bases and J by 6 bases; unmatched bases: 4. Germline CDR1 is SNHLY and CDR2 is FYNNEI. Here immunoSEQ multiplex PCR was the method, and the copy in TCRdb shows in-frame clones only, minus some. The sample comprises 40,000 to 50,000 clones, more than 80% of which are singletons, and 0.7% rests with the top ten. The sequence derives from a female donor with multiple sclerosis, enrolled in a pregnancy study. V usage is TRBV2 and J usage is TRBJ1-2; TRBD1 matches at 7 bases. Sequences were derived from CD4+ T cells from peripheral blood mononuclear cells, sampled before pregnancy. The CDR3 sequence: CASSEAGRGNGYTF. CDR3 DNA: TGTGCCAGCAGTGAAGCGGGCAGGGGGAATGGCTACACCTTC.